This T cell receptor beta chain was retrieved from a study of T cells after somatic rescue of genetic block. The germline CDR1 and CDR2 sequences are KGHSH and LQKENI. Trimming cost V 6 bases and J 9 bases; bases outside gene matches: 5. The CDR3 length is 13 residues. Sequencing was performed with immunoSEQ multiplex PCR; in TCRdb, only in-frame clones are kept and a portion is missing. Counted here are some 70,000 clones, roughly 93% occurring once; the ten biggest clones make up around 2.8%. The chain joins TRBV18 to TRBJ2-1, with TRBD1 matching 10 bases. The sample was peripheral blood mononuclear cells (PBMCs). This sequence was found in a man aged 30 to 39. CDR3 coding DNA: TGTGCCAGCTCCGCTGGGGACAGGGGTGAGCAGTTCTTC. Residues: CASSAGDRGEQFF.